This T cell receptor (beta chain) was found in a study of cytomegalovirus exposure and HLA in healthy donors. Amplification used 60 Vbeta primers and 13 Jbeta primers. TCRdb keeps only in-frame clones here, not all; method: immunoSEQ multiplex PCR. The table has approximately 130,000 clones, 55% to 80% seen once. The CDR3 consists of 16 residues. From germline, CDR1 is MNHEY and CDR2 SVGAGI. Trimming cost V 0 bases and J 3 bases; bases outside gene matches: 5. The rearrangement links TRBV6-5 to TRBJ2-5; 9 nucleotides agree with TRBD2. The receptor's source is a woman between 40 and 55 years old in good health and CMV-seronegative. The sequencing input was PBMCs. The CDR3 spells CASSYSTASGEETQYF. Here the CDR3 DNA reads TGTGCCAGCAGTTACTCGACGGCTAGCGGGGAAGAGACCCAGTACTTC.